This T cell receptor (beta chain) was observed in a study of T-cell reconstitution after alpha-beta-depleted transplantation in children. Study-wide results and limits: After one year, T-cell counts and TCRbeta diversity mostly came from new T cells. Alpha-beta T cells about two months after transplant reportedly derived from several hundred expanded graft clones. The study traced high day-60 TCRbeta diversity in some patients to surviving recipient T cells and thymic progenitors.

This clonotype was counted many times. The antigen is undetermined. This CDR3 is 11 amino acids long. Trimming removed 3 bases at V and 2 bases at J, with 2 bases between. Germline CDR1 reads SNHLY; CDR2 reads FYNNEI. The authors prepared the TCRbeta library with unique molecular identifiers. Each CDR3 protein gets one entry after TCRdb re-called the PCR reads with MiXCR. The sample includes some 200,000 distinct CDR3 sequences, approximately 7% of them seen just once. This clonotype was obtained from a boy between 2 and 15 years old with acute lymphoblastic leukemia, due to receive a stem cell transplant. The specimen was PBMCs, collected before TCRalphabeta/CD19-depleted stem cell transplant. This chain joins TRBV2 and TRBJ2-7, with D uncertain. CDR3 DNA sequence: TGTGCCAGCAGTGACCCCTACGAGCAGTACTTC. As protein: CASSDPYEQYF.